Here is one T cell receptor beta chain with its context. As handled by the study authors: Estimated nucleated cell counts came from reference gene primer amplification. Repertoires were generated with immunoSEQ multiplex PCR, while TCRdb's copy carries only in-frame clones and drops some. The V and J calls and the clone size are those of that table, but D and trimming were determined from the DNA. The table includes about 150,000 clones, roughly 84% detected once. The sample belongs to a study of blood T cell repertoires in COVID-19. Background on the study: Material from acute and convalescent COVID-19 was sourced from the United States, Italy and Spain. Nucleic acid was either cDNA or gDNA, and it came from T cells, B-cell-depleted T cells, or PBMCs.

Germline V lookup: CDR1 MNHEY, CDR2 SVGAGI. Trimming took 6 bases from V and 7 from J; bases not matched to a gene: 7. The CDR3 length is 14 residues. The sequencing input was peripheral blood. The chain couples TRBV6-5 to TRBJ2-2, with 8 bases fitting TRBD1. The TCR originated in a woman in her forties or fifties with acute or convalescent COVID-19. This CDR3 reads CASRRTGWGGELFF. The CDR3 nucleotides read TGTGCCAGCAGAAGGACAGGGTGGGGCGGGGAGCTGTTTTTT.